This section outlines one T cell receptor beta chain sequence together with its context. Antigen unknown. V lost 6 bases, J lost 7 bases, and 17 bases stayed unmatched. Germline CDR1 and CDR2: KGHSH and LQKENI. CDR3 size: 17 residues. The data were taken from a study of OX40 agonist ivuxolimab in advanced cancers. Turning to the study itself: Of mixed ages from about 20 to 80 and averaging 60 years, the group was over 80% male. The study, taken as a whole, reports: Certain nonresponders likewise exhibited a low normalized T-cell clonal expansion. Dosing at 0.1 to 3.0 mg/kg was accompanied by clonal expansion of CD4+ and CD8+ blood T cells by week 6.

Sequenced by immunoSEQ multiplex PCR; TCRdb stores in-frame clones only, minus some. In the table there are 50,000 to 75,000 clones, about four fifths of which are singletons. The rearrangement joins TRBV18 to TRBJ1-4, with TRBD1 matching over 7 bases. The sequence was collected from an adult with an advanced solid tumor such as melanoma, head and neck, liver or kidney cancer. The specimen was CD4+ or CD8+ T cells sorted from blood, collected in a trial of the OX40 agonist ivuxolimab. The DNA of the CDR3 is TGTGCCAGCTCCCTCTTCGGAACAGGGGCGGAGGCTGAAAAACTGTTTTTT. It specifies CASSLFGTGAEAEKLFF.